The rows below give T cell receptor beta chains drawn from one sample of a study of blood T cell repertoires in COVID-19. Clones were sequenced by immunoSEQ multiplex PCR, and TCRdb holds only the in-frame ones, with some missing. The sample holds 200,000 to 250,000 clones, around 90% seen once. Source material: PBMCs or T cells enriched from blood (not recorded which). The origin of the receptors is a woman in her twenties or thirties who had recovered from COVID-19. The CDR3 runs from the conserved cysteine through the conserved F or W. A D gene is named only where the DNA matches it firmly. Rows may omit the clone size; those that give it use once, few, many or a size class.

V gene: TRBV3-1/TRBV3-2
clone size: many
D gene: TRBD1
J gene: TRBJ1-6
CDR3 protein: CASSLGTVSSYNSPLHF
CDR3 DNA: TGTGCCAGCAGCCTCGGGACAGTGAGCTCCTATAATTCACCCCTCCACTTT

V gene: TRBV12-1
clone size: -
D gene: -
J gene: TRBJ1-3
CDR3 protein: CASSFDPRGFSGNTIYF
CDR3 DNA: TGTGCCAGCAGCTTTGATCCAAGGGGCTTCTCTGGAAACACCATATATTTT

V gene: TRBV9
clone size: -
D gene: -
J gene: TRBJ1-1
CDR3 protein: CASSVVPSFF
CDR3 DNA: TGTGCCAGCAGCGTAGTTCCATCTTTCTTT

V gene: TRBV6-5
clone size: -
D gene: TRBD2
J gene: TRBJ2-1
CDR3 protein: CASSRLAGGLNEQFF
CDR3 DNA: TGTGCCAGCAGCAGACTAGCGGGGGGCCTCAATGAGCAGTTCTTC

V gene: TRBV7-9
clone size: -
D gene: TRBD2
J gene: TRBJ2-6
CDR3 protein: CASTPGGRFSGANVLTF
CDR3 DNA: TGTGCCAGCACCCCGGGGGGGCGCTTCTCCGGGGCCAACGTCCTGACTTTC

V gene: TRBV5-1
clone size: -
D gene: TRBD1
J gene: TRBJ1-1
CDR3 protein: CASSLPGQGRTEAFF
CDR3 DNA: TGCGCCAGCAGCCTACCGGGACAGGGAAGGACTGAAGCTTTCTTT

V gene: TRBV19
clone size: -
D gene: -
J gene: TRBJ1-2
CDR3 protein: CASSIRQRGLANYGYTF
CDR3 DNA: TGTGCCAGTAGTATCCGACAGCGTGGACTAGCTAACTATGGCTACACCTTC

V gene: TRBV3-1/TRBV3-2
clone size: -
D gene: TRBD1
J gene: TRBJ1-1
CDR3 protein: CASSQGTGDTEAFF
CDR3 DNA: TGTGCCAGCAGCCAAGGGACAGGGGACACTGAAGCTTTCTTT

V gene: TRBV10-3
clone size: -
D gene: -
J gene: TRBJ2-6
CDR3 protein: CAISESGGFSGANVLTF
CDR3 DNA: TGTGCCATCAGTGAGAGTGGCGGATTCTCTGGGGCCAACGTCCTGACTTTC

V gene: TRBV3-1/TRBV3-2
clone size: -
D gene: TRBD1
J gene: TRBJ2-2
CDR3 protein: CASSDRVAGELFF
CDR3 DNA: TGTGCCAGCAGCGACAGGGTGGCCGGGGAGCTGTTTTTT

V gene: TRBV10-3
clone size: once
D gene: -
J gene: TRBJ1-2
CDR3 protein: CAISEPSGEYYGYTF
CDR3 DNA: TGTGCCATCAGTGAGCCGTCCGGGGAGTACTATGGCTACACCTTC

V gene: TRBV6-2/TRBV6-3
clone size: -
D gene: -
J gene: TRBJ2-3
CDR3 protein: CASSLDSGTPSSTDTQYF
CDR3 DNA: TGTGCCAGCAGTCTAGACTCCGGGACTCCCTCTAGCACAGATACGCAGTATTTT

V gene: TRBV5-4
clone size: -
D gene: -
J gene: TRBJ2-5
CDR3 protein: CASSFGLQETQYF
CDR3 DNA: TGTGCCAGCAGCTTCGGACTTCAAGAGACCCAGTACTTC

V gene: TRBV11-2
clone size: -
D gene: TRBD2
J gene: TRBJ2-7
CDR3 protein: CASSLGAAGGTYEQYF
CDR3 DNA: TGTGCCAGCAGCTTAGGGGCAGCGGGAGGTACCTACGAGCAGTACTTC

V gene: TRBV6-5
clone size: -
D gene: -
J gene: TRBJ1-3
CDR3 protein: CASSLNRVGGNTIYF
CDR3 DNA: TGTGCCAGCAGTCTAAACAGGGTAGGAGGAAACACCATATATTTT

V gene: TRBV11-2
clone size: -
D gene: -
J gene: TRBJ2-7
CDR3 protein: CASSLEDEQYF
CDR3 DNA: TGTGCCAGCAGCTTGGAGGACGAGCAGTACTTC

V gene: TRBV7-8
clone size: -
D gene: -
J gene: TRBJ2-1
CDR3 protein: CASSTNRVIRGGQQFF
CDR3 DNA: TGTGCCAGCAGCACCAACAGGGTGATAAGGGGGGGGCAGCAGTTCTTC

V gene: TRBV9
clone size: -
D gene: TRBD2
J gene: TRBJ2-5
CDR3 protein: CASSVGTSEETQYF
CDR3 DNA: TGTGCCAGCAGCGTAGGGACTAGTGAGGAGACCCAGTACTTC

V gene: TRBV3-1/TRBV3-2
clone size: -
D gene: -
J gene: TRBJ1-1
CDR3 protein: CASSQARTVVNTEAFF
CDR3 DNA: TGTGCCAGCAGCCAAGCCCGGACAGTAGTGAACACTGAAGCTTTCTTT

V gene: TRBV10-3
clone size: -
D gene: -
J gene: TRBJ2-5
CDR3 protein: CAISLTSGETQYF
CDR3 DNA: TGTGCCATCAGCCTCACCAGTGGAGAGACCCAGTACTTC

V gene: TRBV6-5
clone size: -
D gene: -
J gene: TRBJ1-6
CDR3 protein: CASMYSRDSPLHF
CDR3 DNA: TGTGCCAGCATGTACAGTCGAGATTCACCCCTCCACTTT

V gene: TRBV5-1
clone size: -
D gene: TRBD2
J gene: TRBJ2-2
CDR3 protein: CASSFSGGASVTGELFF
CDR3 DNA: TGCGCCAGCAGCTTTAGCGGGGGGGCCTCAGTCACCGGGGAGCTGTTTTTT

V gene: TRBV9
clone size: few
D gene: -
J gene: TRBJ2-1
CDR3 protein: CASSVVSTWEHNEQFF
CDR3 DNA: TGTGCCAGCAGCGTAGTATCGACTTGGGAGCACAATGAGCAGTTCTTC

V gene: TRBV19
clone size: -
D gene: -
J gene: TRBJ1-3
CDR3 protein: CASRASSTGHGNTIYF
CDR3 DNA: TGTGCCAGTAGGGCCTCCTCCACGGGACACGGAAACACCATATATTTT

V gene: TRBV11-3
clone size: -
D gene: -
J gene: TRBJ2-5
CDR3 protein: CASSSRTSPGETQYF
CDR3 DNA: TGTGCCAGCAGCTCCCGGACTTCCCCTGGGGAGACCCAGTACTTC

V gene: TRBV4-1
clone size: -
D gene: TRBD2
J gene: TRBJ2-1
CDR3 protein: CASSSRLAGGGNEQFF
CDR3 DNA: TGCGCCAGCAGCTCCCGACTAGCGGGTGGTGGGAATGAGCAGTTCTTC

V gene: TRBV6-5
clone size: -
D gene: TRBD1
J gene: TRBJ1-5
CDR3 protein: CASTAPGQIRPQHF
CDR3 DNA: TGTGCCAGCACCGCCCCGGGACAGATAAGGCCCCAGCATTTT

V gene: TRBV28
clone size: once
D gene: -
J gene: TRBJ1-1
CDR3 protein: CASSLGGATEAFF
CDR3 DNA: TGTGCCAGCAGTTTGGGGGGGGCCACTGAAGCTTTCTTT

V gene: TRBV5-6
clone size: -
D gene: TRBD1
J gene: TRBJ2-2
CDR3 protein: CASNRHLGTGVTGELFF
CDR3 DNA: TGTGCCAGCAACCGTCACTTGGGGACAGGGGTCACCGGGGAGCTGTTTTTT

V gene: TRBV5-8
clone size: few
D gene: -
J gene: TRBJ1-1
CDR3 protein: CASSILRNIWPEAFF
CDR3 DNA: TGTGCCAGCAGCATTTTGCGGAACATATGGCCTGAAGCTTTCTTT

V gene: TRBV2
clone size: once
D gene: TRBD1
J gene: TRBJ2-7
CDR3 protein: CASSGQGLDEQYF
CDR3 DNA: TGTGCCAGCAGTGGACAGGGTCTTGACGAGCAGTACTTC

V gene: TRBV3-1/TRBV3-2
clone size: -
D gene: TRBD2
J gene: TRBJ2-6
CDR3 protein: CASSRTSRAPGANVLTF
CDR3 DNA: TGTGCCAGCAGCCGGACTAGTAGGGCCCCTGGGGCCAACGTCCTGACTTTC

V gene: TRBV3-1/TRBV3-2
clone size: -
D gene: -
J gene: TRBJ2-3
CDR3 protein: CASSQDYTGSSTDTQYF
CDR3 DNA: TGTGCCAGCAGCCAAGATTATACAGGATCGAGCACAGATACGCAGTATTTT